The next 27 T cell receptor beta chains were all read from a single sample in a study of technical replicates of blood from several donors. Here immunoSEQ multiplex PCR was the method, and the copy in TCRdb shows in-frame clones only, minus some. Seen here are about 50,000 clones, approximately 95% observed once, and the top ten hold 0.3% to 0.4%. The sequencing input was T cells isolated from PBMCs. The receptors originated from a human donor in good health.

The CDR3 reads CTPGLNEAFF. In nucleotides, the CDR3 is TGCACCCCGGGTCTGAATGAAGCTTTCTTT. The chain links TRBV20-1 to TRBJ1-1; D call uncertain. Germline CDR1 is DFQATT and CDR2 is SNEGSKA (reference sequence). The CDR3 sequence is 10 residues long.

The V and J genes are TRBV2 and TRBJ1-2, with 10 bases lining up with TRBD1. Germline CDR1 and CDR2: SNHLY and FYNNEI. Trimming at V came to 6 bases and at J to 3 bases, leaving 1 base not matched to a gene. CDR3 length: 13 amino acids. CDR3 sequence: CASRGQGDYGYTF. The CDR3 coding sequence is TGTGCCAGCAGAGGACAGGGGGACTATGGCTACACCTTC.

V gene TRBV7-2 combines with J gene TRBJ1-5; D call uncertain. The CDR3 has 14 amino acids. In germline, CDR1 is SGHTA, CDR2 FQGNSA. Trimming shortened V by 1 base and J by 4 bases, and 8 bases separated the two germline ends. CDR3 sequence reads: CASSLGTVNQPQHF. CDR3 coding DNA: TGTGCCAGCAGCTTAGGCACAGTTAATCAGCCCCAGCATTTT.

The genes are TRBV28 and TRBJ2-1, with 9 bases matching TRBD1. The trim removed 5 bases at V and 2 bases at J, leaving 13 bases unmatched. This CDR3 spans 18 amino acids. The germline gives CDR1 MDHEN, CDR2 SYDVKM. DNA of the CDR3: TGTGCCAGCAGTCCGGGACAGGGTACTTCGGGAACCTACAATGAGCAGTTCTTC. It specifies CASSPGQGTSGTYNEQFF.

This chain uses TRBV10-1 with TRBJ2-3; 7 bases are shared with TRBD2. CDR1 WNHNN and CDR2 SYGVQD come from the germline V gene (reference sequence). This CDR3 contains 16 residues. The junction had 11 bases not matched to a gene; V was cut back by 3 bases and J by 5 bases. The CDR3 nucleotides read TGCGCCAGCAGTGACCACGGACTAGTAGTAAAAGATACGCAGTATTTT. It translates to CASSDHGLVVKDTQYF.

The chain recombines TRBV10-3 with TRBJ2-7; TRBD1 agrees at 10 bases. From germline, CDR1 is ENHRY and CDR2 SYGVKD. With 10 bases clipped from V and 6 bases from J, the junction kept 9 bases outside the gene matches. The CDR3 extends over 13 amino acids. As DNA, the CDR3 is TGTGCCACCCGACAGGGGGCGCCTCCCGAGCAGTACTTC. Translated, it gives CATRQGAPPEQYF.

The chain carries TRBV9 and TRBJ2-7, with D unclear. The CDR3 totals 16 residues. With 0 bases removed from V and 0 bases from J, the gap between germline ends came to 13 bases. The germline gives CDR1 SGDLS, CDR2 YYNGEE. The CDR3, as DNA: TGTGCCAGCAGCGTAGAGGCAGACTCTTACTCCTACGAGCAGTACTTC. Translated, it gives CASSVEADSYSYEQYF.

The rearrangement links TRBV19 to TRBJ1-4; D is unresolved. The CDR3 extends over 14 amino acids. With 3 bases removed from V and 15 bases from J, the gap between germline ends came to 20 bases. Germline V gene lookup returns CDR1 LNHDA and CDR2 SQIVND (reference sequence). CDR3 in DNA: TGTGCCAGTAGTATGCGAGCTTCTAATGAAAATGTGTTTTTT. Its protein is CASSMRASNENVFF. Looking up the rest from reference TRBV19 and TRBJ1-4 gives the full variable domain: DGGITQSPKYLFRKEGQNVTLSCEQNLNHDAMYWYRQDPGQGLRLIYYSQIVNDFQKGDIAEGYSVSREKKESFPLTVTSAQKNPTAFYLCASSMRASNENVFFGSGTQLSVL.

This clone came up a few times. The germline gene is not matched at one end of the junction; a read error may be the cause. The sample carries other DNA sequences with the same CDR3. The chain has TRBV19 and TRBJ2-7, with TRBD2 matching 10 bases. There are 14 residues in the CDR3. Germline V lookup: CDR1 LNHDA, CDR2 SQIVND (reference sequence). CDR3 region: CASSITSGVYEQYF. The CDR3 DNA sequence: TGTGCTAGTAGTATTACTAGCGGGGTTTACGAGCAGTACTTC. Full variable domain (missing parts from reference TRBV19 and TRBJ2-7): DGGITQSPKYLFRKEGQNVTLSCEQNLNHDAMYWYRQDPGQGLRLIYYSQIVNDFQKGDIAEGYSVSREKKESFPLTVTSAQKNPTAFYLCASSITSGVYEQYFGPGTRLTVT.

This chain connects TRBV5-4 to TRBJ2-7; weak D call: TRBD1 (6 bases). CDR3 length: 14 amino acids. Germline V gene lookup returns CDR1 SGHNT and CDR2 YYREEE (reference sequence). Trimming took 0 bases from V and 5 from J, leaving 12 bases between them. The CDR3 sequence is CASSLDRATNEQYF. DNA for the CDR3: TGTGCCAGCAGCTTGGACAGGGCGACGAACGAGCAGTACTTC.

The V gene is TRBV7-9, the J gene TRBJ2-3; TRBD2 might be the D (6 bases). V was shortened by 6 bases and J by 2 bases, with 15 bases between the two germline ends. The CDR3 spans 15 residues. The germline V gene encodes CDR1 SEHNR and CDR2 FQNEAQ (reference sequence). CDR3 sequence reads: CASSRRDLDTDTQYF. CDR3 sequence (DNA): TGTGCCAGCAGTAGGCGGGACTTAGACACAGATACGCAGTATTTT.

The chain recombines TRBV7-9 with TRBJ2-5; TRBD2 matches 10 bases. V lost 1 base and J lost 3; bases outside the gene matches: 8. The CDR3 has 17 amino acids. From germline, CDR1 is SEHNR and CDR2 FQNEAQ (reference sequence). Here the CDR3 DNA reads TGTGCCAGCAGCTTAGAAAGGGGACTAGCGCCAAAAGAGACCCAGTACTTC. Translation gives CASSLERGLAPKETQYF.

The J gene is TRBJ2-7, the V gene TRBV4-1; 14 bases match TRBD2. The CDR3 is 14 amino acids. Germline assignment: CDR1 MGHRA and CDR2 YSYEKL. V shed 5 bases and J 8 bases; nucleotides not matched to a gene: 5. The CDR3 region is CASSSGLAGAQQYF. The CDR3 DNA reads TGCGCCAGCAGCTCGGGACTAGCGGGAGCTCAGCAGTACTTC.

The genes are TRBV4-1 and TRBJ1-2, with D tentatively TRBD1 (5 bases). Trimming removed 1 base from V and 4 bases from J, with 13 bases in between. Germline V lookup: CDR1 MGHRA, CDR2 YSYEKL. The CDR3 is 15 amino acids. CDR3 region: CASSQGAGGFYGYTF. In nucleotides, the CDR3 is TGCGCCAGCAGCCAAGGAGCGGGGGGGTTCTATGGCTACACCTTC.

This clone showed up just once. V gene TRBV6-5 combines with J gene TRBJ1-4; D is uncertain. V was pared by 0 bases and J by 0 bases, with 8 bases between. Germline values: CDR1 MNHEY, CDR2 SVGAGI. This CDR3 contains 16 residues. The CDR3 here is CASSYSWAATNEKLFF. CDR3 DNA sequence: TGTGCCAGCAGTTACTCATGGGCAGCAACTAATGAAAAACTGTTTTTT.

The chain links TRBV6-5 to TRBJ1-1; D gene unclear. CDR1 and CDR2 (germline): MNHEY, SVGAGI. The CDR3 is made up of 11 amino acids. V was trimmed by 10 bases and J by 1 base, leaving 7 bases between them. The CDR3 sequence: CATRQNTEAFF. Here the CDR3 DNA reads TGTGCCACCCGACAGAACACTGAAGCTTTCTTT.

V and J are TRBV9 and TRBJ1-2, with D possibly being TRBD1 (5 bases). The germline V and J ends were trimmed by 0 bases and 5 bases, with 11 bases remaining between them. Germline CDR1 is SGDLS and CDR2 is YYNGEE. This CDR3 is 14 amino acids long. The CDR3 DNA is TGTGCCAGCAGCGTAGGGGGGGGAGGGTATGGCTACACCTTC. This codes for CASSVGGGGYGYTF.

As DNA, the CDR3 is TGCGCCAGCAGACCCAATCTAGGGGAAACAGGGTCTGAAGCTTTCTTT. Amino acids: CASRPNLGETGSEAFF. The V and J genes are TRBV5-1 and TRBJ1-1; TRBD1 might be the D (6 bases). The length of the CDR3 is 16 residues. V lost 5 bases and J 6 bases, leaving 23 bases between the germline ends. Germline V gene lookup returns CDR1 SGHRS and CDR2 YFSETQ.

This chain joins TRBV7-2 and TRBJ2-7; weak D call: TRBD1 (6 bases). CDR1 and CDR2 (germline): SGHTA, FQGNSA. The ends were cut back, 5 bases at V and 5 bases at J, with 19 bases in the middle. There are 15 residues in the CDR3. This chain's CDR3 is CASSVKQGTFHEQYF. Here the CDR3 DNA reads TGTGCCAGCAGCGTTAAACAGGGAACATTCCACGAGCAGTACTTC.

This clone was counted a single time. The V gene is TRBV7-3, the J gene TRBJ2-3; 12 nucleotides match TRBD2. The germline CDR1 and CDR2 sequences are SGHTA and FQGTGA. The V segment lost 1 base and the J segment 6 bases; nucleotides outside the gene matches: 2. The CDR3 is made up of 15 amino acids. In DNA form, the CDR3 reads TGTGCCAGCAGCTTAATGCTAGCGGGAGGGGATACGCAGTATTTT. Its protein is CASSLMLAGGDTQYF.

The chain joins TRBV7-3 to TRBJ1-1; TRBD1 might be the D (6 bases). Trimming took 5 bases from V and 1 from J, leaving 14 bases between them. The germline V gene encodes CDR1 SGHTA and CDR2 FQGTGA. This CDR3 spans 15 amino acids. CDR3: CASSPWGQTNTEAFF. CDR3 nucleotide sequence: TGTGCCAGCAGCCCCTGGGGACAAACGAACACTGAAGCTTTCTTT.

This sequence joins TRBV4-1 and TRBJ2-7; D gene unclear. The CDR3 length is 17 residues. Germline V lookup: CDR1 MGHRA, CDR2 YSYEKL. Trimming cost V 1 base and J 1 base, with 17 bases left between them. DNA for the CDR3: TGCGCCAGCAGCCAAGTGGAAAGTCCTAGAAGTTCCTACGAGCAGTACTTC. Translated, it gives CASSQVESPRSSYEQYF.

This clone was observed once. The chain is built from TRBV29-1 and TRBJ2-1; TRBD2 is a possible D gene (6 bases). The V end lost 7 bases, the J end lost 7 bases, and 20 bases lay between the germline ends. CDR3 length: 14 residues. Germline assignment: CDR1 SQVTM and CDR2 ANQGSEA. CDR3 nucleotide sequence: TGCAGCGGTGATAGCGGCCCCCTCGCGAATGAGCAGTTCTTC. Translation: CSGDSGPLANEQFF.

This chain's CDR3 is CASSLVPTDSYEQYF. In DNA form, the CDR3 reads TGTGCCAGCAGCTTAGTTCCGACAGACTCCTACGAGCAGTACTTC. This chain links TRBV7-9 with TRBJ2-7; a weak D match, TRBD1 (5 bases). The germline CDR1 and CDR2 sequences are SEHNR and FQNEAQ (reference sequence). This CDR3 has 15 residues. V lost 1 base, J lost 0 bases, and 10 bases lay in between.

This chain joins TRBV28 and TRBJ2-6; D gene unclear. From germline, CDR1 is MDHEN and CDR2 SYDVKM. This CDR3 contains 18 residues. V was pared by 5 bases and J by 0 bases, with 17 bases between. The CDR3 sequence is CASSAVGVILSGANVLTF. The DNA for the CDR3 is TGTGCCAGCAGTGCAGTAGGAGTAATACTCTCTGGGGCCAACGTCCTGACTTTC.

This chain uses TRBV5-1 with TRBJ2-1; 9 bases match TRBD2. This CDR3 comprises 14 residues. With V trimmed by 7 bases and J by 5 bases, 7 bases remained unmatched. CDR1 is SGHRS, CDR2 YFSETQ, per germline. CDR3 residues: CASQLAGQNNEQFF. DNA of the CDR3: TGCGCCAGCCAACTAGCGGGTCAGAACAATGAGCAGTTCTTC.

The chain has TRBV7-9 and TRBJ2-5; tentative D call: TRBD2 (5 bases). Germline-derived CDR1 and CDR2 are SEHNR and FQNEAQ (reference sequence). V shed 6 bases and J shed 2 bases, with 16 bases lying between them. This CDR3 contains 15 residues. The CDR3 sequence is CASSKVGVRQETQYF. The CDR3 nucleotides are TGTGCCAGCAGTAAAGTCGGGGTCCGGCAAGAGACCCAGTACTTC.